The sequence of this T cell receptor beta chain was determined in a study of beta chain features in type 1 diabetes. About the research overall: Some 99 million sorted cells were examined across all samples. Study observations and caveats: In type 1 diabetes patients, VDJ junctions had fewer insertions; deletions at these junctions were more frequent. Reads derived from cDNA could over-represent cells showing high TCR expression.

As regards this clone: Its target is not known.

Investigators reverse transcribed all isolated RNA, so they sequenced expressed TCRB transcripts. TCRdb keeps only in-frame clones here, not all; method: immunoSEQ multiplex PCR. This sample has under 250,000 clones; 25% to 30% occur once, and the top ten carry more than 3%. Every donor had blood drawn once into heparin, around 100 mL on average. The TCR was taken from a man younger than 40 in good health. The sequenced material came from central memory CD4+ T cells from blood.

CDR3 DNA: TGCGCCAGCAGCCAGACCGGGACTAGTGTGTACGAGCAGTACTTC. This sequence encodes CASSQTGTSVYEQYF. This chain uses TRBV4-1 with TRBJ2-7; the match to TRBD2 covers 8 bases. Unmatched junction bases numbered 8, after V lost 3 bases and J lost 4 bases. The CDR3 sequence is 15 residues long. Germline V CDR1 and CDR2: MGHRA, YSYEKL.